The entry that follows covers one T cell receptor beta chain sequence. Most PBMC samples had approximately 470 ng input DNA in six replicates. Profiling relied on immunoSEQ multiplex PCR, and the TCRdb table lists in-frame clones only, not all of them. Among thousands of clones listed, around 67% were seen once. Described time point: after neoadjuvant nivolumab, at surgical resection. This sample is drawn from a study of neoadjuvant anti-PD-1 for oral cavity cancer. CDR3 length equals 15 residues. The trim removed 4 bases at V and 2 bases at J, leaving 5 bases unmatched. Germline CDR1 is MGHRA and CDR2 is YSYEKL.

The specimen comprised PBMCs, sampled after nivolumab (anti-PD-1) treatment. J is TRBJ2-7 and V is TRBV4-1; 10 bases match TRBD1. This TCR came from a person aged 35-79 years with oral cavity squamous cell carcinoma. This CDR3 is CASSLGTGETYEQYF. For the CDR3, the DNA is TGCGCCAGCAGCCTTGGGACAGGGGAAACCTACGAGCAGTACTTC.